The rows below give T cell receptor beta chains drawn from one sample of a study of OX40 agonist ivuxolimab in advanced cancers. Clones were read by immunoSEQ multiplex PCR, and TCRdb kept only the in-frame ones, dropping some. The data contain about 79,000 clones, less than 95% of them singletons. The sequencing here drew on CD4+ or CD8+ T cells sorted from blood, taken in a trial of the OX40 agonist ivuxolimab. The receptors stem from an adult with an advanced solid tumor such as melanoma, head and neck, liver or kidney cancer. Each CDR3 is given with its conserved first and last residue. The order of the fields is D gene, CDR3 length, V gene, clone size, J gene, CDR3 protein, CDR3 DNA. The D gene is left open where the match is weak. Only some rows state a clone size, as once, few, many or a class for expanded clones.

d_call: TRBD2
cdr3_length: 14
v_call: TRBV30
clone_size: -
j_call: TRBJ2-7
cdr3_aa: CAWKTSGGSYEQYF
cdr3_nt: TGTGCCTGGAAGACTAGCGGGGGCTCCTACGAGCAGTACTTC

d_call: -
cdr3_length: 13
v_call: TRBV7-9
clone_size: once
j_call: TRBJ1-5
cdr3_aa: CASSPDGSQPQHF
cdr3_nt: TGTGCCAGCAGCCCCGACGGGAGTCAGCCCCAGCATTTT

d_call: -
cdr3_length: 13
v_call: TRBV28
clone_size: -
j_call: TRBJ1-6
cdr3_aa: CASVGTNNSPLHF
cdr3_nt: TGTGCCAGCGTGGGGACAAATAATTCACCCCTCCACTTT

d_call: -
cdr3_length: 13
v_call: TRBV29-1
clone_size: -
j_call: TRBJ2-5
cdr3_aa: CSAGGLIGETQYF
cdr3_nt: TGCAGCGCCGGGGGACTGATAGGGGAGACCCAGTACTTC

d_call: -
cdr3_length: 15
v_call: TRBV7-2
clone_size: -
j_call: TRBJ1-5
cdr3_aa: CASSSVRGSNQPQHF
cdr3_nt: TGTGCCAGCAGCTCCGTTAGGGGTAGCAATCAGCCCCAGCATTTT

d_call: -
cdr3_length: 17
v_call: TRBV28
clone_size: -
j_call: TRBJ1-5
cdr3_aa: CASSLGWAGLSNQPQHF
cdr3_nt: TGTGCCAGCAGTCTAGGGTGGGCAGGTCTTAGCAATCAGCCCCAGCATTTT

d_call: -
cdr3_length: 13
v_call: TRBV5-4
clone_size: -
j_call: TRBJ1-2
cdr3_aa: CASSQDTIYGYTF
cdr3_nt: TGTGCCAGCAGCCAAGATACCATCTATGGCTACACCTTC

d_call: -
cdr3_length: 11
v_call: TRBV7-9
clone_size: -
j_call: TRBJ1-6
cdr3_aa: CASSSGPGLHF
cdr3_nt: TGTGCCAGCAGCTCTGGGCCAGGACTCCACTTT

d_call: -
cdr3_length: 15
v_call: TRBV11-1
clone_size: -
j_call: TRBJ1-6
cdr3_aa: CASSLNKQANSPLHF
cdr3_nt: TGTGCCAGCAGCTTAAATAAACAGGCCAATTCACCCCTCCACTTT

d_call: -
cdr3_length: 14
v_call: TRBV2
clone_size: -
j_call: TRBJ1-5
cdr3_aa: CASSKEYSNQPQHF
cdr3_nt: TGTGCCAGCAGTAAGGAATATAGCAATCAGCCCCAGCATTTT

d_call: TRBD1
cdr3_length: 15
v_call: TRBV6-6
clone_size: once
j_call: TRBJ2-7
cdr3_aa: CASSRGQGASYEQYF
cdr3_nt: TGTGCCAGCAGTCGGGGACAGGGGGCCTCCTACGAGCAGTACTTC

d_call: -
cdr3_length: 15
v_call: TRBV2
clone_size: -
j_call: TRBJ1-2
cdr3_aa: CASTKDGPTNYGYTF
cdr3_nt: TGTGCCAGCACCAAGGACGGGCCCACTAACTATGGCTACACCTTC

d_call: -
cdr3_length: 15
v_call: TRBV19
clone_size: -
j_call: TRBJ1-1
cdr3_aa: CASSIGSGRRSEAFF
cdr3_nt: TGTGCCAGTAGTATCGGGTCCGGGCGTCGGAGTGAAGCTTTCTTT